The clone carrying this TCR beta chain was counted ten times or more. Its antigen remains unknown. The CDR3 runs 16 residues. Looked up from germline, CDR1 is LNHDA and CDR2 is SQIVND (reference sequence). V lost 3 bases and J lost 1; bases outside the gene matches: 3. TCRdb re-called the reads through MiXCR, storing one row per CDR3 protein. Of some 220,000 distinct CDR3 sequences detected, 12% appear once; the ten largest clones hold 1.5% to 2%. The data belong to a study of T cell repertoires in cytomegalovirus infection. About the study: Indications came from public TCR beta signatures; they pointed to CMV infection and to a matching HLA type.

General study findings and limits: CMV-specific TCR beta clonotypes restricted by HLA-C dominated the ex vivo response. Summed frequency of public TCR beta families distinguished CMV carriers with the relevant HLA.

This TCR was recovered from a human donor in good health (CMV status not recorded). Some clones in this sample may be carry-over from other donors' samples. The rearrangement links TRBV19 to TRBJ2-5, with TRBD2 matching 12 bases. Sequencing was carried out using PBMCs. The CDR3 region is CASSIGTSGRQETQYF. The CDR3 nucleotides read TGTGCCAGTAGTATTGGGACTAGCGGGCGCCAAGAGACCCAGTACTTC.